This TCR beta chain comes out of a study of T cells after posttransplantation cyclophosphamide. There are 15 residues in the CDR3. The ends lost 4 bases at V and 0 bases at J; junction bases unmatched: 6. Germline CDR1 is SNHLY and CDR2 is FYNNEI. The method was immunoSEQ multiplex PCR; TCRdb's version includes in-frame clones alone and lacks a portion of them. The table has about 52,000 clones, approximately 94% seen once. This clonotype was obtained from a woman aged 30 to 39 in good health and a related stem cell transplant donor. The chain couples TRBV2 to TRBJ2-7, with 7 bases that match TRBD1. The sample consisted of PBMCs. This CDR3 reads CASSGGQAGSYEQYF. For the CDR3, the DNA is TGTGCCAGCAGTGGAGGACAGGCCGGCTCCTACGAGCAGTACTTC.